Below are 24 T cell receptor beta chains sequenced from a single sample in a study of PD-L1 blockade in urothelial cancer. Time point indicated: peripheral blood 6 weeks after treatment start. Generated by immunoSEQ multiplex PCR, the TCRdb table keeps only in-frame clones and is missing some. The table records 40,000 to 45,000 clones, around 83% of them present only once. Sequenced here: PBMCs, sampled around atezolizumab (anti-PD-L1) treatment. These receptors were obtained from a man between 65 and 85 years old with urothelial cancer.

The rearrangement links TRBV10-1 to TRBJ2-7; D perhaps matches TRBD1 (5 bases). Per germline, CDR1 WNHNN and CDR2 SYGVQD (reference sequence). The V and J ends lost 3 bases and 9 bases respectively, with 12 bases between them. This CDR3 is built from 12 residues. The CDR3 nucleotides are TGCGCCAGCAGTGAAGGGGCAGGGATGCAGTACTTC. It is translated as CASSEGAGMQYF.

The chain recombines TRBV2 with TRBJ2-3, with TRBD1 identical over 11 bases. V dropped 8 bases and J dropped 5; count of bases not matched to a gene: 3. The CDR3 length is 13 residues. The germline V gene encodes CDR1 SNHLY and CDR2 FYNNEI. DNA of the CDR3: TGTGCCAGCCGGACAGGGGGCATAGATACGCAGTATTTT. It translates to CASRTGGIDTQYF.

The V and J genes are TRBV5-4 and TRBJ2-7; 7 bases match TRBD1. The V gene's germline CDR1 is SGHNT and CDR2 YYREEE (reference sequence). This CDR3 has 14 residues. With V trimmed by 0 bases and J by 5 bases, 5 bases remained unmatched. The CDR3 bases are TGTGCCAGCAGCTTGGGACAGGGATGGCACGAGCAGTACTTC. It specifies CASSLGQGWHEQYF.

CDR3 sequence (DNA): TGTGCCAGCAGTTTATTAAGGACAGGGGGCAACGAGCAGTACTTC. Its protein product is CASSLLRTGGNEQYF. The J gene is TRBJ2-7, the V gene TRBV27, with TRBD1 matching over 11 bases. CDR3 length: 15 amino acids. Germline CDR1 reads MNHEY; CDR2 reads SMNVEV (reference sequence). Trimming took 1 base from V and 5 from J; bases not matched to a gene: 4.

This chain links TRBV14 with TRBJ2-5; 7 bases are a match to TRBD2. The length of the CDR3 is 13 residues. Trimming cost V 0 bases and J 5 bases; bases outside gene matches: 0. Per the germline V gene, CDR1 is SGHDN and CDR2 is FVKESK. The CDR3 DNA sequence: TGTGCCAGCAGCCAAGAGGGGGGGGAGACCCAGTACTTC. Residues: CASSQEGGETQYF. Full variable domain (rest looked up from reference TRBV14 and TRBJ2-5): EAGVTQFPSHSVIEKGQTVTLRCDPISGHDNLYWYRRVMGKEIKFLLHFVKESKQDESGMPNNRFLAERTGGTYSTLKVQPAELEDSGVYFCASSQEGGETQYFGPGTRLLVL.

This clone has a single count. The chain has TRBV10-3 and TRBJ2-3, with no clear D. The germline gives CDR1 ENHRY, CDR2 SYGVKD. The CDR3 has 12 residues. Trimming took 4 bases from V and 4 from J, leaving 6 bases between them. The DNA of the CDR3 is TGTGCCATCAGTGGCGCGGCAGATACGCAGTATTTT. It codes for CAISGAADTQYF.

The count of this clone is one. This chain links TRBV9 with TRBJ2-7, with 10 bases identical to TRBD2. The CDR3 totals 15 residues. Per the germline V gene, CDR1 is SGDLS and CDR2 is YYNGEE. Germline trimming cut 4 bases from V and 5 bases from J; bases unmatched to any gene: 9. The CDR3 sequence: CASSPELAGAHEQYF. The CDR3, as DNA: TGTGCCAGCAGCCCCGAGCTAGCGGGAGCCCACGAGCAGTACTTC.

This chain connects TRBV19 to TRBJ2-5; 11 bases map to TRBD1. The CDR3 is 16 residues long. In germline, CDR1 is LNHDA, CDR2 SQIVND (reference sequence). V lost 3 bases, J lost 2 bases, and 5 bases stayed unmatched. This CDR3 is CASSIWTGGFQETQYF. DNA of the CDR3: TGTGCCAGTAGTATTTGGACAGGGGGCTTTCAAGAGACCCAGTACTTC.

CDR3 sequence reads: CASSSGPVTSEETQYF. The CDR3 DNA sequence: TGTGCCAGCAGCTCCGGACCTGTGACTAGCGAAGAGACCCAGTACTTC. The chain carries TRBV5-4 and TRBJ2-5; TRBD2 matches 8 bases. With 3 bases clipped from V and 3 bases from J, the junction kept 10 bases outside the gene matches. The CDR3 runs 16 residues. Germline V gene data show CDR1 as SGHNT and CDR2 as YYREEE (reference sequence).

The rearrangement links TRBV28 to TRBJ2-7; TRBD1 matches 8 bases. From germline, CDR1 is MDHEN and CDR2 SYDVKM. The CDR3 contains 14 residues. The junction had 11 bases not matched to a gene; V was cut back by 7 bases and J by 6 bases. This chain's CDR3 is CASIPSAGTGEQYF. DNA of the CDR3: TGTGCCAGCATCCCTTCTGCTGGGACAGGCGAGCAGTACTTC.

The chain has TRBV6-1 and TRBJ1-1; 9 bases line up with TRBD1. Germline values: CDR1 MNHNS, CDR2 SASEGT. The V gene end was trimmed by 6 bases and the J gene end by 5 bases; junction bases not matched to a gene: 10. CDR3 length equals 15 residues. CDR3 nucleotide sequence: TGTGCCAGCAGAATAGAGGACAGGGGTCATACTGAAGCTTTCTTT. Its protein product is CASRIEDRGHTEAFF.

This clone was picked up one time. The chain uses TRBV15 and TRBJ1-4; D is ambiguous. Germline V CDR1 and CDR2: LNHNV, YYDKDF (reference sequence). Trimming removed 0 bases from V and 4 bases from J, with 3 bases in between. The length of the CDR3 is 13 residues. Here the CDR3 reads CATSRDSNEKLFF. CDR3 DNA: TGTGCCACCAGCAGAGATAGTAATGAAAAACTGTTTTTT.

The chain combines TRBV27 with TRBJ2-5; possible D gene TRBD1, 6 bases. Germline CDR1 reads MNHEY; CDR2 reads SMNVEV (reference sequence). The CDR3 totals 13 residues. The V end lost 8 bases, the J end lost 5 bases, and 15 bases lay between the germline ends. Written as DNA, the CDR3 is TGTGCCAGCTCCAGGGGCTTGTGGGAGACCCAGTACTTC. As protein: CASSRGLWETQYF.

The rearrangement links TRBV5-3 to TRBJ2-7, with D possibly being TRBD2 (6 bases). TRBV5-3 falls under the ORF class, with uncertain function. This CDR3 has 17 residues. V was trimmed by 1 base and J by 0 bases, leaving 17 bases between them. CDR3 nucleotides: TGTGCCAGAAGCTTGCTCTGCGGGACCGTCCGCTCCTACGAGCAGTACTTC. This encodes CARSLLCGTVRSYEQYF.

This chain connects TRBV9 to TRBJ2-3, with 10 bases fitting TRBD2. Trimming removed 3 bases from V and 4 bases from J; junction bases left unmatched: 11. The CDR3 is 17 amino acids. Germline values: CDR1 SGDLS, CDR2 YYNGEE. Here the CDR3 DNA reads TGTGCCAGCAGCGCCAGAGATGGGCTAGCGGGAGCAGATACGCAGTATTTT. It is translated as CASSARDGLAGADTQYF. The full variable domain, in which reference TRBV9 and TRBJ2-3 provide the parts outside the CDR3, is DSGVTQTPKHLITATGQRVTLRCSPRSGDLSVYWYQQSLDQGLQFLIQYYNGEERAKGNILERFSAQQFPDLHSELNLSSLELGDSALYFCASSARDGLAGADTQYFGPGTRLTVL.

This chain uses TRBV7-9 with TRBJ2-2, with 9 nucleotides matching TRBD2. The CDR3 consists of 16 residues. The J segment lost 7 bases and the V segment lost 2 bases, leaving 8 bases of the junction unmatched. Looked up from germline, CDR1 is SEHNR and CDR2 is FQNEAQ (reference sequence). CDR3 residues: CASSLKLAGRHGELFF. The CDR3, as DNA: TGTGCCAGCAGCTTAAAACTAGCGGGTCGTCACGGGGAGCTGTTTTTT.

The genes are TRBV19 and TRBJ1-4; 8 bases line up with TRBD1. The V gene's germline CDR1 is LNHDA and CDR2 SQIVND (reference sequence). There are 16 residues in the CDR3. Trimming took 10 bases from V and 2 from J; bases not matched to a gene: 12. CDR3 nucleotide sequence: TGTGCCATCGGTACAGCAGGGGGCTCGACTAATGAAAAACTGTTTTTT. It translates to CAIGTAGGSTNEKLFF.

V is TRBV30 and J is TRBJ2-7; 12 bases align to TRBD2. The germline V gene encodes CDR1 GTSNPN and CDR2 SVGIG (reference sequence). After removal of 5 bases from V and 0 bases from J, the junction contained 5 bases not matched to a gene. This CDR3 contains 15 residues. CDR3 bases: TGTGCCTGGGGACTAGCGGGGCTTGGCTCCTACGAGCAGTACTTC. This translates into CAWGLAGLGSYEQYF.

Here the CDR3 DNA reads TGTGCCAGCAGTGGGCTAGCGGGAGTTGGCCACAATGAGCAGTTCTTC. Protein sequence: CASSGLAGVGHNEQFF. The V and J genes are TRBV2 and TRBJ2-1, with TRBD2 identical over 10 bases. CDR3 size: 16 residues. The V and J ends lost 4 bases and 5 bases, in that order; junction bases with no gene match: 8. The germline V gene encodes CDR1 SNHLY and CDR2 FYNNEI.

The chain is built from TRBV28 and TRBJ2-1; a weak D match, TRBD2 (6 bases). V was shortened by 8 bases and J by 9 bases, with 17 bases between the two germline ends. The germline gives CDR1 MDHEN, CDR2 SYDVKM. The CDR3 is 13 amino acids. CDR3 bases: TGTGCCAGCTTGCAGACGGCGGGATCTGAGCAGTTCTTC. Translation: CASLQTAGSEQFF.

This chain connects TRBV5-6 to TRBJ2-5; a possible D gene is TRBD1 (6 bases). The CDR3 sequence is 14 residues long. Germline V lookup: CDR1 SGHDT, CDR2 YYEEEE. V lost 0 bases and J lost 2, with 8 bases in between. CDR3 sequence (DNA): TGTGCCAGCAGCTTGGGTGGACAGCAAGAGACCCAGTACTTC. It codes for CASSLGGQQETQYF.

CDR3 DNA: TGTGCCAGCAGTTACGCTACAGGGTTGAACGTCGAGCAGTACTTC. Amino acids: CASSYATGLNVEQYF. This sequence joins TRBV6-6 and TRBJ2-7; possibly TRBD1 for D (6 bases). CDR1 and CDR2 from the germline V gene are MNHNY and SVGAGI (reference sequence). The V end was cut by 2 bases, the J end by 6 bases, with 17 bases between. The CDR3 is 15 residues long.

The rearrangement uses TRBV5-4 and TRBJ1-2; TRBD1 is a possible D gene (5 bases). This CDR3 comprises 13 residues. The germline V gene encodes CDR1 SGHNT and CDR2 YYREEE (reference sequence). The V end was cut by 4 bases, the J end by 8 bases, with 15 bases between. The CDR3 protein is CASSVQGIGGYTF. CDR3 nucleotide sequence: TGTGCCAGCAGCGTCCAGGGTATCGGGGGCTACACCTTC.

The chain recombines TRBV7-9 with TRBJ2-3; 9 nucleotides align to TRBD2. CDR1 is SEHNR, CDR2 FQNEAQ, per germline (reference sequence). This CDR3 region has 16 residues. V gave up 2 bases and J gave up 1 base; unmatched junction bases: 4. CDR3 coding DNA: TGTGCCAGCAGCTTAATAAGGACTAGCGGCACAGATACGCAGTATTTT. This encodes CASSLIRTSGTDTQYF.